What follows are 15 T cell receptor beta chains derived from one specimen sequenced in a study of control samples from healthy donors and cancer patients (TCRdb year 2020). To prepare the library, the immunoSEQ multiplex PCR assay was applied. Held by TCRdb, this immuneACCESS table contains in-frame sequences only and omits some clones. Under half of the omission traces to an unresolved V gene where checked; the cause of the rest is unknown. For this sample there are approximately 65,000 clones; roughly 86% appear just once. The ten largest clones take up under 20% of the sample. Sequenced: PBMCs. These receptors were obtained from a man aged 55-75 years with lung cancer.

This chain links TRBV7-3 with TRBJ2-2, with D hard to call. V gave up 5 bases and J gave up 5 bases, with 12 bases separating them. The CDR3 sequence is 14 residues long. Germline V gives CDR1 SGHTA, CDR2 FQGTGA. Written as DNA, the CDR3 is TGTGCCAGCAGCCAAGGAAGTCTAACCGGGGAGCTGTTTTTT. Translation: CASSQGSLTGELFF. Full variable domain (remainder filled in from reference TRBV7-3 and TRBJ2-2): GAGVSQTPSNKVTEKGKYVELRCDPISGHTALYWYRQSLGQGPEFLIYFQGTGAADDSGLPNDRFFAVRPEGSVSTLKIQRTERGDSAVYLCASSQGSLTGELFFGEGSRLTVL.

This rearrangement joins TRBV5-8 to TRBJ1-1; D is possibly TRBD1 (6 bases). CDR1 is SGHTS and CDR2 is YDEGEE in the germline V gene. The CDR3 runs to 14 residues. The ends were cut back, 3 bases at V and 6 bases at J, with 15 bases in the middle. The CDR3 region is CASSSDSWVPEAFF. The CDR3 nucleotides are TGTGCCAGCAGCTCGGACAGTTGGGTACCTGAAGCTTTCTTT.

The rearrangement joins TRBV29-1 to TRBJ1-1, with D tentatively TRBD1 (6 bases). The germline V gene encodes CDR1 SQVTM and CDR2 ANQGSEA. The CDR3 covers 15 residues. V was trimmed by 7 bases and J by 4 bases, leaving 22 bases between them. CDR3 in DNA: TGCAGCGCGACGACCCTTCCGGGAGGGGGCACTGAAGCTTTCTTT. It is translated as CSATTLPGGGTEAFF.

The chain recombines TRBV7-3 with TRBJ2-2; no clear D gene. CDR3 length equals 14 residues. CDR1 and CDR2 (germline): SGHTA, FQGTGA. V was shortened by 1 base and J by 0 bases, with 3 bases between the two germline ends. CDR3 in DNA: TGTGCCAGCAGCTTAATTGCGAACACCGGGGAGCTGTTTTTT. This encodes CASSLIANTGELFF.

The rearrangement uses TRBV29-1 and TRBJ2-1; 7 bases align to TRBD2. Germline trimming cut 5 bases from V and 10 bases from J; bases unmatched to any gene: 14. From germline, CDR1 is SQVTM and CDR2 ANQGSEA. The CDR3 totals 14 residues. This CDR3 reads CSVLVQLRGEEQFF. Here the CDR3 DNA reads TGCAGCGTTTTGGTACAGCTCCGGGGGGAGGAGCAGTTCTTC.

This sequence joins TRBV11-2 and TRBJ2-7, with D unclear. The length of the CDR3 is 14 residues. V gave up 1 base and J gave up 3 bases, with 10 bases separating them. Germline values: CDR1 SGHAT, CDR2 FQNNGV. The CDR3 region is CASSLVNSYYEQYF. The CDR3 nucleotides read TGTGCCAGCAGCTTAGTGAACAGCTACTACGAGCAGTACTTC.

The rearrangement links TRBV29-1 to TRBJ1-1; D not resolved. CDR1 and CDR2 (germline): SQVTM, ANQGSEA. The length of the CDR3 is 13 residues. V was clipped by 1 base and J by 2 bases, with 8 bases between them. CDR3 in DNA: TGCAGCGTTGAAGGGGCGTCAAACACTGAAGCTTTCTTT. Translating it yields CSVEGASNTEAFF. Full variable domain (missing parts from reference TRBV29-1 and TRBJ1-1): SAVISQKPSRDICQRGTSLTIQCQVDSQVTMMFWYRQQPGQSLTLIATANQGSEATYESGFVIDKFPISRPNLTFSTLTVSNMSPEDSSIYLCSVEGASNTEAFFGQGTRLTVV.

The rearrangement joins TRBV18 to TRBJ1-2; no clear D. Trimming removed 3 bases from V and 4 bases from J, with 12 bases in between. Germline V gene lookup returns CDR1 KGHSH and CDR2 LQKENI. CDR3 length equals 14 residues. CDR3 protein: CASSPPTTIYGYTF. DNA for the CDR3: TGTGCCAGCTCACCGCCGACAACCATCTATGGCTACACCTTC.

The chain combines TRBV3-1 (or the pseudogene TRBV3-2) with TRBJ2-1; 7 positions agree with TRBD2. V dropped 3 bases and J dropped 10; count of bases not matched to a gene: 0. This CDR3 region has 11 residues. The germline V gene has CDR1 LGHDT and CDR2 YNNKEL (reference sequence). CDR3 nucleotides: TGTGCCAGCAGCCAGGGGGGGGAGCAGTTCTTC. It specifies CASSQGGEQFF.

The gene calls are TRBV15 and TRBJ2-2; maybe TRBD2 (5 bases). Germline values: CDR1 LNHNV, CDR2 YYDKDF (reference sequence). V was pared by 1 base and J by 3 bases, with 9 bases between. This CDR3 has 15 residues. The CDR3 reads CATSRGVRDTGELFF. For the CDR3, the DNA is TGTGCCACCAGCAGAGGAGTGAGGGACACCGGGGAGCTGTTTTTT.

The genes are TRBV9 and TRBJ2-3; D is possibly TRBD2 (5 bases). Trimming removed 0 bases at V and 0 bases at J, with 8 bases between. The CDR3 is 15 amino acids. Germline V lookup: CDR1 SGDLS, CDR2 YYNGEE. The CDR3 nucleotides read TGTGCCAGCAGCGTAGTAACGGGGAGCACAGATACGCAGTATTTT. Translating it yields CASSVVTGSTDTQYF.

This sequence joins TRBV9 and TRBJ2-3; 10 bases fit TRBD1. Germline CDR1 is SGDLS and CDR2 is YYNGEE. CDR3 length: 16 amino acids. Trimming removed 0 bases from V and 4 bases from J; junction bases left unmatched: 5. The CDR3 sequence: CASSVARQGAADTQYF. CDR3 nucleotides: TGTGCCAGCAGCGTAGCCCGACAGGGGGCCGCAGATACGCAGTATTTT.

The chain uses TRBV18 and TRBJ1-2; no reliable D call. The ends were cut back, 3 bases at V and 5 bases at J, with 16 bases in the middle. Germline V gene data show CDR1 as KGHSH and CDR2 as LQKENI. There are 15 residues in the CDR3. As DNA, the CDR3 is TGTGCCAGCTCACCCCTAGAAGGGTTGGGGTATGGCTACACCTTC. Translating gives CASSPLEGLGYGYTF.

This chain uses TRBV18 with TRBJ1-3; the D is unclear. CDR3 length: 14 residues. The ends were cut back, 2 bases at V and 3 bases at J, with 8 bases in the middle. The V gene's germline CDR1 is KGHSH and CDR2 LQKENI. CDR3 region: CASSPSNNGNTIYF. As DNA, the CDR3 is TGTGCCAGCTCACCAAGTAATAATGGAAACACCATATATTTT.

The chain carries TRBV14 and TRBJ1-1; no firm D call. V was cut by 4 bases and J by 2 bases, with 5 bases left in between. Germline V lookup: CDR1 SGHDN, CDR2 FVKESK. CDR3 length equals 12 residues. The CDR3 sequence is CASSPYNTEAFF. The CDR3 DNA follows: TGTGCCAGCAGCCCCTACAACACTGAAGCTTTCTTT.